The rows below give T cell receptor beta chains drawn from one sample of a study of blood T cell repertoires in COVID-19. TCRdb's table, derived via immunoSEQ multiplex PCR, lists solely in-frame clones and lacks some. In the table there are around 360,000 clones, about 88% of which are singletons. Sequencing was done on a sample of PBMCs or T cells enriched from blood (not recorded which). These TCRs come from a woman aged 30 to 39 who had recovered from COVID-19. CDR3s include the opening cysteine and the closing phenylalanine or tryptophan. D genes are given only for firm matches. The size entry is marked missing in some rows and otherwise reads once, few, many or a size class.

CDR3nt,CDR3aa,d_gene,len,abundance,j_gene,v_gene
TGTGCCAGCCGGGTAATGAACACTGAAGCTTTCTTT,CASRVMNTEAFF,NA,12,NA,TRBJ1-1,TRBV7-9
TGTGCCAGCAGCTTAGCACAGGGGATAAAATATGGCTACACCTTC,CASSLAQGIKYGYTF,TRBD1,15,NA,TRBJ1-2,TRBV7-2
TGTGCCAGCAGTGAGACAGGGAACGATGGCTACACCTTC,CASSETGNDGYTF,TRBD1,13,NA,TRBJ1-2,TRBV2
TGTGCCAGCATTGCCACAGGGGCCTATAATTCACCCCTCCACTTT,CASIATGAYNSPLHF,TRBD1,15,NA,TRBJ1-6,TRBV5-6
TGCATCCGGGGAGGGGGCAATCAGCCCCAGCATTTT,CIRGGGNQPQHF,NA,12,NA,TRBJ1-5,TRBV29-1
TGTGCCAGCAGTCTGGCGGCAACAAAGTACTACGAGCAGTACTTC,CASSLAATKYYEQYF,NA,15,once,TRBJ2-7,TRBV27
TGTGCCAGCTCAGCCCTCGTTGGGAGGTCGACAGGGCGCTTGAACACTGAAGCTTTCTTT,CASSALVGRSTGRLNTEAFF,TRBD1,20,NA,TRBJ1-1,TRBV18
TGTGCTAGTGGTTTGCCCCTTGGGGGCCTCCCCGTTGAAGCTTTCTTT,CASGLPLGGLPVEAFF,NA,16,NA,TRBJ1-1,TRBV12-5
TGTGCCAGCAGGTCCACATGGGGAGCTAGCGGGAGAAATGAGCAGTTCTTC,CASRSTWGASGRNEQFF,TRBD2,17,NA,TRBJ2-1,TRBV28
TGTGCCAGCAGTGATGGACAGGGGAGCTATGGCTACACCTTC,CASSDGQGSYGYTF,TRBD1,14,NA,TRBJ1-2,TRBV2
TGCGCCAGCAGCTTGGCCAGGCTAGCGGGATTTTACAATGAGCAGTTCTTC,CASSLARLAGFYNEQFF,TRBD2,17,NA,TRBJ2-1,TRBV5-1
TGTGCCTGGGCGGGACAGGGGAACTATGGCTACACCTTC,CAWAGQGNYGYTF,TRBD1,13,NA,TRBJ1-2,TRBV30
TGTGCCTGGAGAGGGGGAGGGGGCTACACCTTC,CAWRGGGGYTF,NA,11,NA,TRBJ1-2,TRBV30
TGCGCCAGCAGCTACGGGAGTGTATACGAGCAGTACTTC,CASSYGSVYEQYF,NA,13,NA,TRBJ2-7,TRBV5-1
TGTGCCAGCAGTTTAAACAGGGAAGCTTTCTTT,CASSLNREAFF,NA,11,NA,TRBJ1-1,TRBV12-3/TRBV12-4
TGCGCCAGCAGCTTGTCGACAGGGGCGAACACCGGGGAGCTGTTTTTT,CASSLSTGANTGELFF,TRBD1,16,NA,TRBJ2-2,TRBV5-1
TGTGCCAGCAGCAGGACTAGCGGGAGGGCATTAAATGAGCAGTTCTTC,CASSRTSGRALNEQFF,TRBD2,16,once,TRBJ2-1,TRBV5-4
TGTGCCAGCAGGCCAACAGGGGTCACTGAAGCTTTCTTT,CASRPTGVTEAFF,TRBD1,13,NA,TRBJ1-1,TRBV12-3/TRBV12-4
TGTGCCAGCAGCCCTAGACCGGGGTCGAGCTCCTACGAGCAGTACTTC,CASSPRPGSSSYEQYF,NA,16,NA,TRBJ2-7,TRBV7-8
TGTGCCAGCAGCGTAGTAGCGGAAATGAACACTGAAGCTTTCTTT,CASSVVAEMNTEAFF,NA,15,NA,TRBJ1-1,TRBV9
TGTGCCAGCAGCCTCTCCGGTAGAGCGGCCTCCTACAATGAGCAGTTCTTC,CASSLSGRAASYNEQFF,NA,17,NA,TRBJ2-1,TRBV7-8
TGTGCCAGCAGCTTTTTAGGGGGAGGGCCGGGAGACGAGCAGTACTTC,CASSFLGGGPGDEQYF,NA,16,NA,TRBJ2-7,TRBV5-6
TGTGCCAGCAGCGATTGGGCTGGTTCCTACGAGCAGTACTTC,CASSDWAGSYEQYF,NA,14,NA,TRBJ2-7,TRBV27
TGTGCCAGCCGGACAGGTCGATACTACGAGCAGTACTTC,CASRTGRYYEQYF,TRBD1,13,NA,TRBJ2-7,TRBV28
TGTGCCAGCAGCCCGAAGGGGGCACTTTACACTGAAGCTTTCTTT,CASSPKGALYTEAFF,TRBD1,15,NA,TRBJ1-1,TRBV7-9
TGTGCCAGCAGTAAGGGGACAGCCTCTAACTATGGCTACACCTTC,CASSKGTASNYGYTF,TRBD1,15,NA,TRBJ1-2,TRBV27
TGTGCCAGCAGCTTACGGGTCCAAGAGACCCAGTACTTC,CASSLRVQETQYF,NA,13,NA,TRBJ2-5,TRBV11-2
TGTGCCAGCAGTGAATATGAGATCCAGTATTTT,CASSEYEIQYF,NA,11,NA,TRBJ2-3,TRBV2
TGCGCCAGCACCCCCGGACAGGGAAGGTTCCACGAGCAGTACTTC,CASTPGQGRFHEQYF,TRBD1,15,few,TRBJ2-7,TRBV5-1
TGTGCCAGCAGCCCCCCACCTAGCGGGGGATTCACAGATACGCAGTATTTT,CASSPPPSGGFTDTQYF,TRBD2,17,NA,TRBJ2-3,TRBV5-4
TGTGCTAGTGGTCCCTGGACAGGGGGCTACAGAGATACGCAGTATTTT,CASGPWTGGYRDTQYF,TRBD1,16,NA,TRBJ2-3,TRBV12-5
TGTGCCACCAGCAGCAGGGGGCTAGGAGAGACCCAGTACTTC,CATSSRGLGETQYF,TRBD1,14,few,TRBJ2-5,TRBV15
TGTGCCAGCAGCTCGACAGATAATTCACCCCTCCACTTT,CASSSTDNSPLHF,NA,13,NA,TRBJ1-6,TRBV7-9
TGTGCCACCAGTAACGGGGGTGACAATGAGCAGTTCTTC,CATSNGGDNEQFF,NA,13,few,TRBJ2-1,TRBV24-1
TGTGCCAGCAGTCCCTCTCACAGAGATGGCTACACCTTC,CASSPSHRDGYTF,NA,13,few,TRBJ1-2,TRBV3-1/TRBV3-2
TGTGCCAGCAGCTTAGGGGCTAGCGGGAGGGCATGGTTCACCGGGGAGCTGTTTTTT,CASSLGASGRAWFTGELFF,TRBD2,19,few,TRBJ2-2,TRBV7-2
TGTGCCAGTAGTTGGGCCTATCCACCTTCTGGAAACACCATATATTTT,CASSWAYPPSGNTIYF,NA,16,NA,TRBJ1-3,TRBV19
TGCAGCGTTGCTTCTCAGGGCCACGAGCAGTACTTC,CSVASQGHEQYF,NA,12,NA,TRBJ2-7,TRBV29-1
TGTGCCAGCAGCTCCCAGGGTAGCAATCAGCCCCAGCATTTT,CASSSQGSNQPQHF,NA,14,NA,TRBJ1-5,TRBV2
TGTGCCAGCAGTTTGGGGTCTAGCGGATACGAGCAGTACTTC,CASSLGSSGYEQYF,TRBD2,14,NA,TRBJ2-7,TRBV27
TGTGCCAGCTCAACAAGGACAGGCGCGAACACTGAAGCTTTCTTT,CASSTRTGANTEAFF,TRBD1,15,NA,TRBJ1-1,TRBV18
TGTGCCAGCAGCAGGGGGCGCCCTAACTATGGCTACACCTTC,CASSRGRPNYGYTF,TRBD1,14,NA,TRBJ1-2,TRBV13
TGTGCCAGCAGAACGGGACACTTATACGAGCAGTACTTC,CASRTGHLYEQYF,NA,13,NA,TRBJ2-7,TRBV28
TGTGCCAGCAGCTTAGTCGGGACTGAAGCTTTCTTT,CASSLVGTEAFF,NA,12,NA,TRBJ1-1,TRBV9
TGCAGCGTTGAAGAGGGGGCGGGCGGCTACACCTTC,CSVEEGAGGYTF,NA,12,NA,TRBJ1-2,TRBV29-1
TGTGCCAGCAGCCCCCGGGGCGGGGGTGCTGAAGCTTTCTTT,CASSPRGGGAEAFF,NA,14,NA,TRBJ1-1,TRBV7-9
TGTGCCAGCAGTCCCAGACAGGGTGGTCAGCCCCAGCATTTT,CASSPRQGGQPQHF,TRBD1,14,NA,TRBJ1-5,TRBV5-4
TGTGCCACCAGTGAGGGGGCCCTAAATGAGCAGTTCTTC,CATSEGALNEQFF,NA,13,NA,TRBJ2-1,TRBV24-1
TGTGCCAGTAGTATGAGGGGGACAGCCTACAATGAGCAGTTCTTC,CASSMRGTAYNEQFF,TRBD1,15,NA,TRBJ2-1,TRBV19
TGTGCCAGCAGTGAATGGGGGACAGGCGTTACCTATGGCTACACCTTC,CASSEWGTGVTYGYTF,TRBD1,16,NA,TRBJ1-2,TRBV25-1
TGTGCCAGCAGCTTAGCGCGGGACAGTGAAGCTTTCTTT,CASSLARDSEAFF,TRBD1,13,NA,TRBJ1-1,TRBV7-2
TGTGCCAGCAGTCTCAGGGCCAATCAGCCCCAGCATTTT,CASSLRANQPQHF,NA,13,NA,TRBJ1-5,TRBV2
TGTGCCAGCAGTGATAGTGCTCAGCCCCAGCATTTT,CASSDSAQPQHF,NA,12,NA,TRBJ1-5,TRBV2
TGTGCCAGCAGCCAAGGAAGCTATCAGCCCCAGCATTTT,CASSQGSYQPQHF,NA,13,NA,TRBJ1-5,TRBV14
TGTGCCAGCAGCTTAGCGCGGCGGGAGTATCAGAATGAGCAGTTCTTC,CASSLARREYQNEQFF,TRBD2,16,NA,TRBJ2-1,TRBV7-9
TGCGCCAGCAGCAGTACCGGGACAACTAATTCACCCCTCCACTTT,CASSSTGTTNSPLHF,NA,15,NA,TRBJ1-6,TRBV5-1
TGTGCCAGCAGCCATCGGGGGGCACGCACCGGGGAGCTGTTTTTT,CASSHRGARTGELFF,NA,15,few,TRBJ2-2,TRBV28
TGTGCCAGCAGCTTGTGGGAGGCCACCGGGGAGCTGTTTTTT,CASSLWEATGELFF,NA,14,NA,TRBJ2-2,TRBV7-2